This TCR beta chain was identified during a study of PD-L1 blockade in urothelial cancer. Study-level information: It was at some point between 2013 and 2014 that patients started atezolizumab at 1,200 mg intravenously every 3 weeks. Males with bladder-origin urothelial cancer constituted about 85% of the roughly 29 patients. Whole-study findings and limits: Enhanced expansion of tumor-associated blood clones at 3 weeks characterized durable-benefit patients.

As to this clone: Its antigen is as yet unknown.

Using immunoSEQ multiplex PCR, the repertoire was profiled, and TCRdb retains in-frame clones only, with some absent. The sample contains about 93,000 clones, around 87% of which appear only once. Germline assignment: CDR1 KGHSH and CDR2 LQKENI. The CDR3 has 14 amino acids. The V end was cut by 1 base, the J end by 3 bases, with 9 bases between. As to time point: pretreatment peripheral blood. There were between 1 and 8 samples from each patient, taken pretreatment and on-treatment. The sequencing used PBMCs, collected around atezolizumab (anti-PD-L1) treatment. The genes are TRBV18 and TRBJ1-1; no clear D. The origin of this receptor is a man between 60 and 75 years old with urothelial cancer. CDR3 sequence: CASSPLDEDTEAFF. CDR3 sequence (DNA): TGTGCCAGCTCACCACTTGACGAGGACACTGAAGCTTTCTTT.